This TCR beta chain derives from a study of blood T cell repertoires in COVID-19. The CDR3 contains 16 residues. The germline CDR1 and CDR2 sequences are SGHVS and FNYEAQ. The trim removed 4 bases at V and 5 bases at J, leaving 12 bases unmatched. Per the authors' pipeline: The authors estimated nucleated cell counts from reference gene primer amplification. The protocol was immunoSEQ multiplex PCR, while the TCRdb copy is restricted to in-frame clones and leaves out a portion. V and J calls and clone size are as listed in that table; D and trimming were resolved from the DNA. The data show roughly 350,000 clones, 80% to 90% seen once.

Sample: peripheral blood. This chain joins TRBV7-6 and TRBJ2-3, with TRBD2 matching 7 bases. The source is a woman in her 50s with COVID-19, enrolled during active disease. CDR3 sequence: CASSSPLGGSGDTQYF. The DNA of the CDR3 is TGTGCCAGCAGCTCGCCTTTGGGCGGGAGTGGAGATACGCAGTATTTT.